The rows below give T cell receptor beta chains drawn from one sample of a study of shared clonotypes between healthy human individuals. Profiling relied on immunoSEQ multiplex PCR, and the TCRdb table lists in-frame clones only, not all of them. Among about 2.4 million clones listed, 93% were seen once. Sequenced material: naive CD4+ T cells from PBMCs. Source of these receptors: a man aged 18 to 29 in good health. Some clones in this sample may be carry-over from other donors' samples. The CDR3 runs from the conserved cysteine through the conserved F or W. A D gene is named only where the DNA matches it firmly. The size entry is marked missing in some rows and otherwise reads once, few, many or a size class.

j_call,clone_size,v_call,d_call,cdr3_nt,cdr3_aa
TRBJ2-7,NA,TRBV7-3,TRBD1,TGTGCCAGCAGCCCCGACGGGACAGGGATTAACGAGCAGTACTTC,CASSPDGTGINEQYF
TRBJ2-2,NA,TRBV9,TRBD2,TGTGCCAGCAGCGTCGAGGCGGGAGCCGGGGAGCTGTTTTTT,CASSVEAGAGELFF
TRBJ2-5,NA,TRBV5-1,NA,TGCGCCAGCAACACAGGGTACCACGAGACCCAGTACTTC,CASNTGYHETQYF
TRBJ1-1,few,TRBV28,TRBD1,TGTGCCAGCAGTTTGTGGGGGACAGTGAACACTGAAGCTTTCTTT,CASSLWGTVNTEAFF
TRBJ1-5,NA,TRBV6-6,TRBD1,TGTGCCAGCAGGCCCGGGACAGCCGACAATCAGCCCCAGCATTTT,CASRPGTADNQPQHF
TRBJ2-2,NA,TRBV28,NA,TGTGCCAGCAGTTACGCCGGGACATCGAACACCGGGGAGCTGTTTTTT,CASSYAGTSNTGELFF
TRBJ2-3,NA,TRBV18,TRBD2,TGTGCCAGCTCACCACCCCTAGCGGGAGGATTGGATACGCAGTATTTT,CASSPPLAGGLDTQYF
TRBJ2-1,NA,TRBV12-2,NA,TGTGCAAGTCGCCCGCTTGGGCAGGGGGCGCTCGATGAGCAGTTCTTC,CASRPLGQGALDEQFF
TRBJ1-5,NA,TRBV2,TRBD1,TGTGCCAGCCAGGGAGAACAGGGGGAGAGTCAGCCCCAGCATTTT,CASQGEQGESQPQHF
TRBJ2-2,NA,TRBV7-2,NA,TGTGCCAGCAGCTTCGGCAGGACCGGGGAGCTGTTTTTT,CASSFGRTGELFF
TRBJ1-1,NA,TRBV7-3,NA,TGTGCCAGCACAAATACCGGGACAGAAGCTTTCTTT,CASTNTGTEAFF
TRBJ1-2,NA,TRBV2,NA,TGTGCCAGCAGAGACCCGGGGACAAGGGAAAGTTATGGCTACACCTTC,CASRDPGTRESYGYTF
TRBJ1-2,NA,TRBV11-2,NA,TGTGCCAGCAGCCCGGACAGCAACTATGGCTACACCTTC,CASSPDSNYGYTF
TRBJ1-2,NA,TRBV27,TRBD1,TGTGCCAGCAGTGCCTGGACAGGGAGAAGGGCGGTCTATGGCTACACCTTC,CASSAWTGRRAVYGYTF
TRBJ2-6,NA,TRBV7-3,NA,TGTGCCAGCAGCTACCCCTCCGGGGCAGGGGCCAACGTCCTGACTTTC,CASSYPSGAGANVLTF
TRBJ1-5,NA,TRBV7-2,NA,TGTGCCAGCAGCTTAGCGCAGAATCAGCCCCAGCATTTT,CASSLAQNQPQHF
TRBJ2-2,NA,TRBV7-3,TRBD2,TGTGCCAGCAGCTTAAGCGGGAGGACTGGCACCGGGGAGCTGTTTTTT,CASSLSGRTGTGELFF
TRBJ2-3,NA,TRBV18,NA,TGTGCCAGCTCACCATTTAGGGGGACGGGGAGCACAGATACGCAGTATTTT,CASSPFRGTGSTDTQYF
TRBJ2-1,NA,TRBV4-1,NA,TGCGCCATTTCGCCGAACCCCCCGGGCGTAGCCTACAATGAGCAGTTCTTC,CAISPNPPGVAYNEQFF
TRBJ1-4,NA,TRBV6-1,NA,TGTGCCAGCAGTCCCCCGGGGAGGAGAGAAAAACTGTTTTTT,CASSPPGRREKLFF
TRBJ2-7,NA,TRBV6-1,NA,TGTGCCAGCACCCTCGGGGGTTTCTACGAGCAGTACTTC,CASTLGGFYEQYF
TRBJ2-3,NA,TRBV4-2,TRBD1,TGTGCCAGCAGCCAAGTGGCAGGGGGCGGCACAGATACGCAGTATTTT,CASSQVAGGGTDTQYF
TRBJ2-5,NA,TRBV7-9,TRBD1,TGTGCCAGCAGCCACCCTGCGTCGACAGGGGGTCTAGGAGAGACCCAGTACTTC,CASSHPASTGGLGETQYF
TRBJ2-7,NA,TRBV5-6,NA,TGTGCCAGCAGCTTGGCGGGGGTCTCCTACGAGCAGTACTTC,CASSLAGVSYEQYF
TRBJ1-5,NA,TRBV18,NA,TGTGCCAGCTCACCACCTGGCGGGAATCAGCCCCAGCATTTT,CASSPPGGNQPQHF
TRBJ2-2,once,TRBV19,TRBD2,TGTGCCAGTAGTAGACTAGCTGACACCGGGGAGCTGTTTTTT,CASSRLADTGELFF
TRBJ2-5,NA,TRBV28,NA,TGTGCCAGCATTCCGGTCGGAGCCCCAGCATCCCAAGAGACCCAGTACTTC,CASIPVGAPASQETQYF
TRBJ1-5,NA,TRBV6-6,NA,TGTGCCAGCAGCACAGGGCGGCAGCCCCAGCATTTT,CASSTGRQPQHF
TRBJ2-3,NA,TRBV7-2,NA,TGTGCCAGCAGCTACCGCACAGATACGCAGTATTTT,CASSYRTDTQYF
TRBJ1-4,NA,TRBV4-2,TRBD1,TGTGCCAGCAGCCCGGACAGGGGGCGGGTTGAAAAACTGTTTTTT,CASSPDRGRVEKLFF
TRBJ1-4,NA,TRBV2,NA,TGTGCCAGCAGTGTGGAGCCCCTTGCAACTAATGAAAAACTGTTTTTT,CASSVEPLATNEKLFF
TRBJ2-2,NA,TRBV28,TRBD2,TGTGCCAGCAGTTTTGGCGGGAGCCAGGTCGGGGAGCTGTTTTTT,CASSFGGSQVGELFF
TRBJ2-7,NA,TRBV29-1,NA,TGCAGCGTTCTCGGAAACCGGTTTCCCTACGAGCAGTACTTC,CSVLGNRFPYEQYF
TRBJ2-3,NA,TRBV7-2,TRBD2,TGTGCCAGCAGCACCCCATTTAGCGGGACTCGCACAGATACGCAGTATTTT,CASSTPFSGTRTDTQYF
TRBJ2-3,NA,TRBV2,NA,TGTGCCAGCAGTGGGGAGGTGGATACGCAGTATTTT,CASSGEVDTQYF
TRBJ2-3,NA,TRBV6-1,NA,TGTGCCAGCAGTGAAGTGGGGGATACGCAGTATTTT,CASSEVGDTQYF
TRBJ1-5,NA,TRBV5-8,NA,TGTGCCAGCAGTGAAGAGTTTAGCAATCAGCCCCAGCATTTT,CASSEEFSNQPQHF
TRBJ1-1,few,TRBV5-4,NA,TGTGCCAGCAGCTTGGAGAGAATGAACACTGAAGCTTTCTTT,CASSLERMNTEAFF
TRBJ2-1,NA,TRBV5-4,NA,TGTGCCAGCAGTTTCAAACGGTCATCCGAGCAGTTCTTC,CASSFKRSSEQFF
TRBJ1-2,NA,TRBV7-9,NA,TGTGCCAGCAGCTCGGGACCGGTCTATGGCTACACCTTC,CASSSGPVYGYTF
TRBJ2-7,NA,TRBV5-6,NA,TGTGCCAGCAGCAGGGGGGCCAGGGCAGGTTACGAGCAGTACTTC,CASSRGARAGYEQYF
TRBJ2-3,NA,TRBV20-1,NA,TGCAGTGCTCCTCTCGGGTCGACCCAGTATTTT,CSAPLGSTQYF
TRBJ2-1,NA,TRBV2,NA,TGTGCCAGCAGTGCGAGTAGCTCCTACAATGAGCAGTTCTTC,CASSASSSYNEQFF
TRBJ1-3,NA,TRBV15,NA,TGTGCCACCAGCAGAGATGGTCCAGGGAGTTTTACTGGAAACACCATATATTTT,CATSRDGPGSFTGNTIYF
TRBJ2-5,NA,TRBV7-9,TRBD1,TGTGCCTTCAATAGTCAGGGGGCGGAAGAGACCCAGTACTTC,CAFNSQGAEETQYF
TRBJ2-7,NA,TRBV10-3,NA,TGTGCCATCAAACAGGGTGAACGGAACGAGCAGTACTTC,CAIKQGERNEQYF
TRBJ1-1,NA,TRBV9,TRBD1,TGTGCCAGCAGCACACATCTAGGGGGCGAGGGTGAAGCTTTCTTT,CASSTHLGGEGEAFF